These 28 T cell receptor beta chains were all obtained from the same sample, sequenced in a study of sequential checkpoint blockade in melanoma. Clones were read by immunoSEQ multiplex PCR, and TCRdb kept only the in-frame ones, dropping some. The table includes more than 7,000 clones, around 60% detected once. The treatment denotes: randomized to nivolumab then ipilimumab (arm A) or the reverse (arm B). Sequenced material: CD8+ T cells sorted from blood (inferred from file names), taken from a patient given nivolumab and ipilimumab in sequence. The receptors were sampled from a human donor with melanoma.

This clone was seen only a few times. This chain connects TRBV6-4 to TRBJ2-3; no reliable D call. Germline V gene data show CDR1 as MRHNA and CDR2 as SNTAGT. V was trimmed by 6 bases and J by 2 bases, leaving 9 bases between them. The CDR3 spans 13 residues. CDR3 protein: CASSGVDTDTQYF. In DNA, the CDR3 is TGTGCCAGCAGCGGTGTAGACACAGATACGCAGTATTTT.

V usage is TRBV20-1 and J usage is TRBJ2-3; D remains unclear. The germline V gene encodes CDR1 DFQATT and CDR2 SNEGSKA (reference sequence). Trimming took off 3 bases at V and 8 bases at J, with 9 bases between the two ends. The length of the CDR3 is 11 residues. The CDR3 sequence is CSASSYGTQYF. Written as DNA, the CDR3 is TGCAGTGCTAGCTCCTACGGTACGCAGTATTTT.

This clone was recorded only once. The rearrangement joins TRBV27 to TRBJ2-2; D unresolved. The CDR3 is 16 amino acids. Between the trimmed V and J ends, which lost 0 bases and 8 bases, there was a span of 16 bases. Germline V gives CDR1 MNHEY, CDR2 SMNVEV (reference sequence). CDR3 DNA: TGTGCCAGCAGTTTATCCCCCCTTACCCCAGAAGGGGAGCTGTTTTTT. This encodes CASSLSPLTPEGELFF.

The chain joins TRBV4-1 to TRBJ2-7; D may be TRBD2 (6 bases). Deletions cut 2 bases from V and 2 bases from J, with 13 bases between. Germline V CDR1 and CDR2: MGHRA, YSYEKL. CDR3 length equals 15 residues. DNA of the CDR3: TGCGCCAGCAGCCAAACAGCCGGGGGTACCTACGAGCAGTACTTC. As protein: CASSQTAGGTYEQYF.

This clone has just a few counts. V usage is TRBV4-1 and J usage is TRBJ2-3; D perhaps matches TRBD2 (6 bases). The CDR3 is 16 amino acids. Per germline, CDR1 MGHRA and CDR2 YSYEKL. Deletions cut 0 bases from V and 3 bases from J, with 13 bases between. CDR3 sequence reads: CASSQELWLATDTQYF. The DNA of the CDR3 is TGCGCCAGCAGCCAAGAGCTTTGGCTAGCGACAGATACGCAGTATTTT.

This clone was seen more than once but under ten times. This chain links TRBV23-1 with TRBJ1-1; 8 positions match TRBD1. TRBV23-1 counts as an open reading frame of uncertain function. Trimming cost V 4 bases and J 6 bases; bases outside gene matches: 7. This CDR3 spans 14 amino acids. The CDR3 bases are TGCGCCAGCAGTCTACGACAGGGGTGGGCTGAAGCTTTCTTT. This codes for CASSLRQGWAEAFF.

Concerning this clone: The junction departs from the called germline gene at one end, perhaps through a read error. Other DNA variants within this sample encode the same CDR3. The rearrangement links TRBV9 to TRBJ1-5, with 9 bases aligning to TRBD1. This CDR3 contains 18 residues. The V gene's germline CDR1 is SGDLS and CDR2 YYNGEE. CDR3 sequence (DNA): TGCGCCAGCAGCGTAGCTACCCTTGGACAGGGGATTAGTCAGCCCCAGCATTTT. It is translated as CASSVATLGQGISQPQHF.

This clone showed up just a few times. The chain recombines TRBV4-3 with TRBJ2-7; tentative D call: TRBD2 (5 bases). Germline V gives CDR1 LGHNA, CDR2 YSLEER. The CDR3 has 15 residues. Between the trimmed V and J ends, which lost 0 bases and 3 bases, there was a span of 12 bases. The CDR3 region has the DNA TGCGCCAGCAGCCAAGATGCTAGCACCGTCTACGAGCAGTACTTC. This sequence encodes CASSQDASTVYEQYF.

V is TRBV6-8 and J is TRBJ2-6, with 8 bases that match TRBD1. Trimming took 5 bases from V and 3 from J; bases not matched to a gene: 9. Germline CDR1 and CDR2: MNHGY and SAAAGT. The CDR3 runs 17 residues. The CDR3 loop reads CASSNGQGIFGANVLTF. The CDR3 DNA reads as TGTGCCAGCAGTAATGGACAGGGTATCTTTGGGGCCAACGTCCTGACTTTC.

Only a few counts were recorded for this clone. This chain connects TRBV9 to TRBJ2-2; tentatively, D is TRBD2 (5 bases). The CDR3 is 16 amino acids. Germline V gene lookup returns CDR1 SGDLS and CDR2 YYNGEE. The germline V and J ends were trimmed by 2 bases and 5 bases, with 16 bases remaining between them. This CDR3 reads CASSVAYRGGTGELFF. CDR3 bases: TGTGCCAGCAGCGTGGCTTATCGGGGTGGGACCGGGGAGCTGTTTTTT.

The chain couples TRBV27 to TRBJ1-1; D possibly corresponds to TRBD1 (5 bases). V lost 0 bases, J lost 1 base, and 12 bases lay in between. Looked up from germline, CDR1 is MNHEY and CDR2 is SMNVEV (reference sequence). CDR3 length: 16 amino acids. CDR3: CASSLSPGRGNTEAFF. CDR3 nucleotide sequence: TGTGCCAGCAGTTTATCCCCGGGGAGGGGGAACACTGAAGCTTTCTTT.

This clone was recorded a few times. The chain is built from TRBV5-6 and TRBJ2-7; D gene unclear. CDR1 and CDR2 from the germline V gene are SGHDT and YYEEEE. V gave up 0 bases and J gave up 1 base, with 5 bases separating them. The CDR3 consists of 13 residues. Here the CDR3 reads CASSLGRSYEQYF. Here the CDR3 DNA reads TGTGCCAGCAGCTTGGGCCGGTCCTACGAGCAGTACTTC.

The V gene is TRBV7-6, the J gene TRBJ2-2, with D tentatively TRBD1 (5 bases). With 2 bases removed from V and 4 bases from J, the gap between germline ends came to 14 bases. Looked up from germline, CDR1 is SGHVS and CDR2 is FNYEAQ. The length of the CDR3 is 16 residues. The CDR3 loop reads CASSLSLVGATGELFF. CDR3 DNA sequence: TGTGCCAGCAGCTTAAGTCTTGTAGGGGCCACCGGGGAGCTGTTTTTT.

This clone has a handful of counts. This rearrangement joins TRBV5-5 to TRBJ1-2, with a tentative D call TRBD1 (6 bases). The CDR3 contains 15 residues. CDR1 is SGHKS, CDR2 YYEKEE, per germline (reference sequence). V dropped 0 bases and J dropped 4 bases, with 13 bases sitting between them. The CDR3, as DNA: TGTGCCAGCAGCTTGGGGGCGTGGGGGCCCTATGGCTACACCTTC. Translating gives CASSLGAWGPYGYTF.

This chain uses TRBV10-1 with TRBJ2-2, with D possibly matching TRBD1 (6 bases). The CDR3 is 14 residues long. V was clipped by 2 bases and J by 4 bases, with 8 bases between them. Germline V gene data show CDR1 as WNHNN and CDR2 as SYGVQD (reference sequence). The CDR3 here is CASSETGITGELFF. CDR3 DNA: TGCGCCAGCAGTGAGACAGGGATCACCGGGGAGCTGTTTTTT.

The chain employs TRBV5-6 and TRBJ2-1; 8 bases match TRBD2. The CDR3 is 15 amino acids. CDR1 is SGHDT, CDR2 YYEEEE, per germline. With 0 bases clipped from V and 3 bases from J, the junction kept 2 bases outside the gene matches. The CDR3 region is CASSLVGTSYNEQFF. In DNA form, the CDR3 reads TGTGCCAGCAGCTTGGTTGGGACTAGCTACAATGAGCAGTTCTTC.

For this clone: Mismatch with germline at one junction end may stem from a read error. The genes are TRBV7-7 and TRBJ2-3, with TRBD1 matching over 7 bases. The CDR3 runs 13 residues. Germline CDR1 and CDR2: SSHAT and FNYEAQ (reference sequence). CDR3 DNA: TGTGCTAGCAGCCAATTTACAGGGGAGCCGCAGTATTTT. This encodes CASSQFTGEPQYF.

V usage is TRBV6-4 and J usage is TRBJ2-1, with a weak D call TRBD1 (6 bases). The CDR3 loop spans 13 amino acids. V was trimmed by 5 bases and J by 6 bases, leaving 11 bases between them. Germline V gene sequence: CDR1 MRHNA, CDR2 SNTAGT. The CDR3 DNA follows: TGTGCCAGCAGTTATCGAGGGGGCAATGAGCAGTTCTTC. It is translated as CASSYRGGNEQFF.

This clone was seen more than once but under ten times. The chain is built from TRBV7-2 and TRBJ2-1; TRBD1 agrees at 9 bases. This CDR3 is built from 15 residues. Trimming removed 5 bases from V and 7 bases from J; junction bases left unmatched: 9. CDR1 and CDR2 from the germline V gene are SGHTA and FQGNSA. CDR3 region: CASSTTGGGRNEQFF. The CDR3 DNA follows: TGTGCCAGCAGCACCACAGGGGGCGGTCGGAATGAGCAGTTCTTC.

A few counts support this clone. The CDR3 spells CASSQELPGGEAETQYF. DNA of the CDR3: TGCGCCAGCAGCCAAGAATTGCCGGGGGGCGAAGCGGAGACCCAGTACTTC. The rearrangement links TRBV4-3 to TRBJ2-5, with D possibly being TRBD2 (7 bases). Germline V gives CDR1 LGHNA, CDR2 YSLEER. The CDR3 is 17 amino acids. V was cut by 0 bases and J by 5 bases, with 19 bases left in between.

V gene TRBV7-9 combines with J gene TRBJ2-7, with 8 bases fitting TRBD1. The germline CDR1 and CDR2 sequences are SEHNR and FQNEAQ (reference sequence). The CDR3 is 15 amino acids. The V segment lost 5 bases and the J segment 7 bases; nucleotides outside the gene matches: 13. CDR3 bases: TGTGCCAGCAGCGTTCTCCTTCAGGGGGCTTGGGAGCAGTACTTC. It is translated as CASSVLLQGAWEQYF. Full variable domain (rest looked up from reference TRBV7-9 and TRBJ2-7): DTGVSQNPRHKITKRGQNVTFRCDPISEHNRLYWYRQTLGQGPEFLTYFQNEAQLEKSRLLSDRFSAERPKGSFSTLEIQRTEQGDSAMYLCASSVLLQGAWEQYFGPGTRLTVT.

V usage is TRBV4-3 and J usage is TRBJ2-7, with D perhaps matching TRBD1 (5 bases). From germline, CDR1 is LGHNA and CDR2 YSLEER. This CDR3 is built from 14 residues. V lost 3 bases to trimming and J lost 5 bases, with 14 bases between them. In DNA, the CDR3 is TGCGCCAGCAGCCAGACCCAGGGTAACCACGAGCAGTACTTC. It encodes CASSQTQGNHEQYF.

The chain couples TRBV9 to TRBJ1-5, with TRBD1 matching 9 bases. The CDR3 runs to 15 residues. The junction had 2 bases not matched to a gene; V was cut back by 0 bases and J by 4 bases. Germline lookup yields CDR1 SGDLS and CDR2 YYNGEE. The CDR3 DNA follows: TGTGCCAGCAGCGTAGGGGGGACAGGGAATCAGCCCCAGCATTTT. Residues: CASSVGGTGNQPQHF.

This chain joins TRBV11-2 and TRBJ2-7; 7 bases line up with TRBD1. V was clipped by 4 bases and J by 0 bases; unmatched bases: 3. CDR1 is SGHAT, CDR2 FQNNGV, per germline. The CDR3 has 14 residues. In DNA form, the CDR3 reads TGTGCCAGCAGCTGGGGGACAGTCTCCTACGAGCAGTACTTC. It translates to CASSWGTVSYEQYF.

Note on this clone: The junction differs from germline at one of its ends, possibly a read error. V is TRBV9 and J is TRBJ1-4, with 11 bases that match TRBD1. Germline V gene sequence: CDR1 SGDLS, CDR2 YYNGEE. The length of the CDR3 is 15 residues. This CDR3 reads CASSPRTGGSEKLFF. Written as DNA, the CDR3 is TGTGCCAGCAGCCCCCGGACAGGGGGCAGTGAAAAGCTGTTTTTT.

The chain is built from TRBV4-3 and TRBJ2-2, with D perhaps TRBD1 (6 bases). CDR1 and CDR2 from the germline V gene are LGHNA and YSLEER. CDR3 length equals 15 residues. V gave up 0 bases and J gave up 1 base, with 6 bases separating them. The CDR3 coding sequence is TGCGCCAGCAGCCAAGAGGACAGGAACACCGGGGAGCTGTTTTTT. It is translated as CASSQEDRNTGELFF.

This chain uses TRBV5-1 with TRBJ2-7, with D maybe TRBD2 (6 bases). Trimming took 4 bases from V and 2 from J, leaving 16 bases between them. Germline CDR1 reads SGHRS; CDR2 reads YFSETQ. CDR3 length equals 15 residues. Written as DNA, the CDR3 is TGCGCCAGCAGCGGGGACTTCGGCAGCCCCTACGAGCAGTACTTC. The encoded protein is CASSGDFGSPYEQYF.

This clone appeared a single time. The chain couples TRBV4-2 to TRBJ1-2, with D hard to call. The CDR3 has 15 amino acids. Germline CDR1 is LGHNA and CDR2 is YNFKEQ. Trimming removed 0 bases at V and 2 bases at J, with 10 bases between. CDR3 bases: TGTGCCAGCAGCCAAGATTATGCCGGGAACTATGGCTACACCTTC. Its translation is CASSQDYAGNYGYTF.